This is a list of T cell receptor beta chains from one sample in a study of blood T cell repertoires in COVID-19. Clones were read by immunoSEQ multiplex PCR, and TCRdb kept only the in-frame ones, dropping some. The sample has fewer than 300,000 clones, roughly 90% seen once. The specimen sequenced was peripheral blood. The receptors stem from a woman in her twenties or thirties with COVID-19, enrolled during active disease. Both conserved end residues are part of each CDR3. The D gene is left open where the match is weak. Only some rows state a clone size, as once, few, many or a class for expanded clones.

V gene: TRBV6-5; clone size: -; D gene: -; CDR3 length: 11; J gene: TRBJ2-4; CDR3 DNA: TGTGCCAGCACCAGGCAAAACATTCAGTACTTC; CDR3 protein: CASTRQNIQYF
V gene: TRBV11-3; clone size: once; D gene: -; CDR3 length: 12; J gene: TRBJ2-3; CDR3 DNA: TGTGCCAGCAGTCTCTATGCAGATACGCAGTATTTT; CDR3 protein: CASSLYADTQYF
V gene: TRBV27; clone size: -; D gene: -; CDR3 length: 16; J gene: TRBJ2-4; CDR3 DNA: TGTGCCAGCAGTTTCTGGGCCCCGGCGGAGGGAAACATTCAGTACTTC; CDR3 protein: CASSFWAPAEGNIQYF
V gene: TRBV2; clone size: -; D gene: -; CDR3 length: 14; J gene: TRBJ2-7; CDR3 DNA: TGTGCCAGCACCACTTATGGAGGTCCCTACGAGCAGTACTTC; CDR3 protein: CASTTYGGPYEQYF
V gene: TRBV5-4; clone size: -; D gene: -; CDR3 length: 16; J gene: TRBJ2-1; CDR3 DNA: TGTGCCAGCAGCGTGGACTCTACGTTCTCCTACAATGAGCAGTTCTTC; CDR3 protein: CASSVDSTFSYNEQFF
V gene: TRBV28; clone size: -; D gene: -; CDR3 length: 16; J gene: TRBJ1-1; CDR3 DNA: TGTGCCAGCAGTCCCACTTGGACAGCTCCGGGCACTGAAGCTTTCTTT; CDR3 protein: CASSPTWTAPGTEAFF
V gene: TRBV29-1; clone size: -; D gene: TRBD2; CDR3 length: 16; J gene: TRBJ2-5; CDR3 DNA: TGCAGCGTTGAAGGGGGTAGCGGGAGGGACCAAGAGACCCAGTACTTC; CDR3 protein: CSVEGGSGRDQETQYF
V gene: TRBV9; clone size: -; D gene: -; CDR3 length: 14; J gene: TRBJ1-1; CDR3 DNA: TGTGCCAGCAGCGTAGCCTTTTTGAACACTGAAGCTTTCTTT; CDR3 protein: CASSVAFLNTEAFF
V gene: TRBV30; clone size: -; D gene: -; CDR3 length: 15; J gene: TRBJ1-1; CDR3 DNA: TGTGCCTGGAGTATTCCGGGACACCGGAACACTGAAGCTTTCTTT; CDR3 protein: CAWSIPGHRNTEAFF
V gene: TRBV21-1; clone size: -; D gene: -; CDR3 length: 13; J gene: TRBJ1-1; CDR3 DNA: TGTGCCAGCAGCAAAGGAGTTAACACTGAAGCTTTCTTT; CDR3 protein: CASSKGVNTEAFF
V gene: TRBV7-9; clone size: -; D gene: TRBD1; CDR3 length: 14; J gene: TRBJ1-1; CDR3 DNA: TGTGCCAGCAGACTACAGGGGGGGAGCACTGAAGCTTTCTTT; CDR3 protein: CASRLQGGSTEAFF
V gene: TRBV2; clone size: -; D gene: -; CDR3 length: 14; J gene: TRBJ1-4; CDR3 DNA: TGTGCCAGCAGGGGACGGGGGGAGTATGAAAAACTGTTTTTT; CDR3 protein: CASRGRGEYEKLFF
V gene: TRBV29-1; clone size: -; D gene: -; CDR3 length: 11; J gene: TRBJ1-1; CDR3 DNA: TGCAGCGTTGAAGCTAAGCAAGCAGCTTTCTTT; CDR3 protein: CSVEAKQAAFF
V gene: TRBV2; clone size: -; D gene: TRBD2; CDR3 length: 16; J gene: TRBJ2-2; CDR3 DNA: TGTGCCAGCAGCCTAGAGGGGACTAGCGGCACCGGGGAGCTGTTTTTT; CDR3 protein: CASSLEGTSGTGELFF
V gene: TRBV4-1; clone size: once; D gene: -; CDR3 length: 15; J gene: TRBJ2-1; CDR3 DNA: TGCGCCAGCAGCCAAGCCAGTGGCTCCTACAATGAGCAGTTCTTC; CDR3 protein: CASSQASGSYNEQFF
V gene: TRBV11-2; clone size: -; D gene: -; CDR3 length: 15; J gene: TRBJ1-6; CDR3 DNA: TGTGCCAGCAGCTCCCGGGGGTCCTATAATTCACCCCTCCACTTT; CDR3 protein: CASSSRGSYNSPLHF
V gene: TRBV27; clone size: -; D gene: -; CDR3 length: 11; J gene: TRBJ2-7; CDR3 DNA: TGTGCCAGCAGTACTATCAACGAGCAGTACTTC; CDR3 protein: CASSTINEQYF
V gene: TRBV7-3; clone size: -; D gene: -; CDR3 length: 13; J gene: TRBJ1-1; CDR3 DNA: TGTGCCAGCAGCTTAAGGCGGGGGAGGGAAGCTTTCTTT; CDR3 protein: CASSLRRGREAFF
V gene: TRBV18; clone size: -; D gene: -; CDR3 length: 14; J gene: TRBJ1-1; CDR3 DNA: TGTGCCAGCTCACCAAAACAGAGGAACACTGAAGCTTTCTTT; CDR3 protein: CASSPKQRNTEAFF
V gene: TRBV10-3; clone size: -; D gene: -; CDR3 length: 13; J gene: TRBJ2-3; CDR3 DNA: TGTGCCATCAGGACTGAGAGCACAGATACGCAGTATTTT; CDR3 protein: CAIRTESTDTQYF
V gene: TRBV11-3; clone size: -; D gene: TRBD1; CDR3 length: 15; J gene: TRBJ2-5; CDR3 DNA: TGTGCCAGCAGCTCGGGACAGGGGGATCCGGAGACCCAGTACTTC; CDR3 protein: CASSSGQGDPETQYF
V gene: TRBV28; clone size: -; D gene: -; CDR3 length: 17; J gene: TRBJ1-6; CDR3 DNA: TGTGCCAGCTTAGACAGGATCCAGATCTCCTATAATTCACCCCTCCACTTT; CDR3 protein: CASLDRIQISYNSPLHF
V gene: TRBV5-4; clone size: -; D gene: TRBD2; CDR3 length: 13; J gene: TRBJ2-7; CDR3 DNA: TGTGCCAGCTCGGCGGGAGCGAGCTACGAGCAGTACTTC; CDR3 protein: CASSAGASYEQYF
V gene: TRBV6-6; clone size: -; D gene: -; CDR3 length: 14; J gene: TRBJ2-5; CDR3 DNA: TGTGCCAGCAGTCGGAGGAGCCTCCAAGAGACCCAGTACTTC; CDR3 protein: CASSRRSLQETQYF
V gene: TRBV29-1; clone size: -; D gene: -; CDR3 length: 14; J gene: TRBJ2-7; CDR3 DNA: TGCAGCGTTGAAAGCAGGGGCTATACCTACGAGCAGTACTTC; CDR3 protein: CSVESRGYTYEQYF
V gene: TRBV18; clone size: few; D gene: TRBD2; CDR3 length: 17; J gene: TRBJ2-7; CDR3 DNA: TGTGCCAGCTCCGCAAGCCCTAGCGGGAGGGGCATGGTGGAGCAGTACTTC; CDR3 protein: CASSASPSGRGMVEQYF
V gene: TRBV5-1; clone size: once; D gene: TRBD1; CDR3 length: 11; J gene: TRBJ2-7; CDR3 DNA: TGCGCCAGCAGCTATGAGGGGGCTGAAATCTTC; CDR3 protein: CASSYEGAEIF
V gene: TRBV28; clone size: -; D gene: TRBD1; CDR3 length: 14; J gene: TRBJ2-5; CDR3 DNA: TGTGCCAGCGGGCTGGGACAGGTGTCAGAGACCCAGTACTTC; CDR3 protein: CASGLGQVSETQYF
V gene: TRBV12-3/TRBV12-4; clone size: -; D gene: TRBD1; CDR3 length: 13; J gene: TRBJ1-2; CDR3 DNA: TGTGCCAGCAGAGGACAGGGGGCCCATGGCTACACCTTC; CDR3 protein: CASRGQGAHGYTF
V gene: TRBV19; clone size: -; D gene: -; CDR3 length: 14; J gene: TRBJ2-2; CDR3 DNA: TGTGCCAGTAGCCCACCCTCTAGGAACGGGGAGCTGTTTTTT; CDR3 protein: CASSPPSRNGELFF
V gene: TRBV28; clone size: -; D gene: -; CDR3 length: 14; J gene: TRBJ1-5; CDR3 DNA: TGTGCCAGCAGGTTGGGGGGGAGCAATCAGCCCCAGCATTTT; CDR3 protein: CASRLGGSNQPQHF
V gene: TRBV3-1/TRBV3-2; clone size: -; D gene: -; CDR3 length: 16; J gene: TRBJ1-1; CDR3 DNA: TGTGCCAGCAGCCCATGGAAAACAGCACTGAACACTGAAGCTTTCTTT; CDR3 protein: CASSPWKTALNTEAFF
V gene: TRBV7-9; clone size: -; D gene: -; CDR3 length: 13; J gene: TRBJ1-2; CDR3 DNA: TGTGCCATCTTGATACAGGGACGGGATGGCTACACCTTC; CDR3 protein: CAILIQGRDGYTF
V gene: TRBV5-6; clone size: -; D gene: -; CDR3 length: 12; J gene: TRBJ1-5; CDR3 DNA: TGTGCCAGCAGCCGCGGGGATCAGCCCCAGCATTTT; CDR3 protein: CASSRGDQPQHF
V gene: TRBV18; clone size: -; D gene: -; CDR3 length: 14; J gene: TRBJ2-2; CDR3 DNA: TGTGCCAGCTCACCACCGTCAGTTCCCGGGGAGCTGTTTTTT; CDR3 protein: CASSPPSVPGELFF
V gene: TRBV24-1; clone size: -; D gene: -; CDR3 length: 14; J gene: TRBJ2-1; CDR3 DNA: TGTGCCACCAGTGAACAGGGACCCTACAATGAGCAGTTCTTC; CDR3 protein: CATSEQGPYNEQFF
V gene: TRBV7-6; clone size: -; D gene: TRBD2; CDR3 length: 16; J gene: TRBJ2-5; CDR3 DNA: TGTGCCAGCAGCTTCCTCCCGGGAGGGCCCGAGGAGACCCAGTACTTC; CDR3 protein: CASSFLPGGPEETQYF
V gene: TRBV27; clone size: -; D gene: -; CDR3 length: 11; J gene: TRBJ2-7; CDR3 DNA: TGTGCCAGCAGTTTAGCGGACGAGCAGTACTTC; CDR3 protein: CASSLADEQYF
V gene: TRBV18; clone size: once; D gene: -; CDR3 length: 14; J gene: TRBJ1-1; CDR3 DNA: TGTGCCAGCTCACCAACGGTCTCGAACACTGAAGCTTTCTTT; CDR3 protein: CASSPTVSNTEAFF
V gene: TRBV30; clone size: -; D gene: TRBD2; CDR3 length: 15; J gene: TRBJ2-7; CDR3 DNA: TGTGCCTGGAGTGTACGGGGGGGGCTCACCTACGAGCAGTACTTC; CDR3 protein: CAWSVRGGLTYEQYF
V gene: TRBV12-5; clone size: -; D gene: TRBD1; CDR3 length: 13; J gene: TRBJ1-1; CDR3 DNA: TGTGCTAGTGGTTTGGAACAGGGGAGTGAGGCTTTCTTT; CDR3 protein: CASGLEQGSEAFF
V gene: TRBV28; clone size: -; D gene: TRBD1; CDR3 length: 15; J gene: TRBJ2-7; CDR3 DNA: TGTGCCAGCAGTTCGTCCGGGACAGGGAATTACGAGCAGTACTTC; CDR3 protein: CASSSSGTGNYEQYF
V gene: TRBV7-9; clone size: -; D gene: TRBD1; CDR3 length: 14; J gene: TRBJ1-4; CDR3 DNA: TGTGCCAGCAGACAACAGGGGCTGAATGAAAAACTGTTTTTT; CDR3 protein: CASRQQGLNEKLFF
V gene: TRBV27; clone size: -; D gene: TRBD1; CDR3 length: 14; J gene: TRBJ2-7; CDR3 DNA: TGTGCCAGCAGGTCCTCGGACAGGCCTTACGAGCAGTACTTC; CDR3 protein: CASRSSDRPYEQYF
V gene: TRBV18; clone size: -; D gene: -; CDR3 length: 13; J gene: TRBJ2-7; CDR3 DNA: TGTGCCAGCTCACCACCGTACTCCTACGAGCAGTACTTC; CDR3 protein: CASSPPYSYEQYF
V gene: TRBV30; clone size: once; D gene: TRBD1; CDR3 length: 14; J gene: TRBJ1-1; CDR3 DNA: TGTGCCTGGTCTCCGGGACAGGGGGTCGCTGAAGCTTTCTTT; CDR3 protein: CAWSPGQGVAEAFF
V gene: TRBV5-6; clone size: -; D gene: -; CDR3 length: 15; J gene: TRBJ2-1; CDR3 DNA: TGTGCCAGCAGCTTGGCCGCCGAGTTAGACAATGAGCAGTTCTTC; CDR3 protein: CASSLAAELDNEQFF
V gene: TRBV6-1; clone size: -; D gene: TRBD2; CDR3 length: 14; J gene: TRBJ2-3; CDR3 DNA: TGTGCCAGCAGTGAAGTAGCGGGACCCCTCACGCAGTATTTT; CDR3 protein: CASSEVAGPLTQYF
V gene: TRBV9; clone size: -; D gene: -; CDR3 length: 14; J gene: TRBJ1-2; CDR3 DNA: TGTGCCAGCAGCGTAGACCGGGGTGGGGGCGGCTACACCTTC; CDR3 protein: CASSVDRGGGGYTF
V gene: TRBV5-6; clone size: -; D gene: TRBD1; CDR3 length: 18; J gene: TRBJ2-1; CDR3 DNA: TGTGCCAGCAGCTTGGTGACAGGGGGCGCAGGGTCCTACAATGAGCAGTTCTTC; CDR3 protein: CASSLVTGGAGSYNEQFF
V gene: TRBV3-1/TRBV3-2; clone size: -; D gene: -; CDR3 length: 14; J gene: TRBJ1-4; CDR3 DNA: TGTGCCAGCAGCCCCATTCAGGGAGGTGAAAAACTGTTTTTT; CDR3 protein: CASSPIQGGEKLFF
V gene: TRBV19; clone size: -; D gene: -; CDR3 length: 13; J gene: TRBJ1-2; CDR3 DNA: TGTGCCAGTAGTCTCGGGACACAGTATGGCTACACCTTC; CDR3 protein: CASSLGTQYGYTF
V gene: TRBV30; clone size: -; D gene: -; CDR3 length: 13; J gene: TRBJ1-6; CDR3 DNA: TGTGCCTGGACGAGGGATACGGAGCCACCCCTCCACTTT; CDR3 protein: CAWTRDTEPPLHF